The source of this T cell receptor (beta chain) is a study of T-cell reconstitution after alpha-beta-depleted transplantation in children. Study observations and caveats: There were reportedly several hundred expanded graft clones from which alpha-beta T cells came about two months after transplant. A year had passed since transplant, and T-cell counts and diversity by then came mostly from newly produced T cells.

Unique molecular identifiers were used to barcode this TCRbeta library. TCRdb itself ran the PCR reads through MiXCR, one entry per CDR3 protein. The sample consists of around 580,000 distinct CDR3 sequences, over 20% of them appearing once. The CDR3 is made up of 14 amino acids. Trimming removed 6 bases from V and 0 bases from J; junction bases left unmatched: 6. Germline CDR1 DFQATT, CDR2 SNEGSKA (reference sequence). Concerning this clonotype: Its antigen remains unidentified.

This chain connects TRBV20-1 to TRBJ2-3; 7 nucleotides agree with TRBD1. This receptor was identified in a boy younger than two with Wiskott-Aldrich syndrome, due to receive a stem cell transplant. This specimen consisted of PBMCs, obtained before TCRalphabeta/CD19-depleted stem cell transplant. The CDR3 DNA is TGCAGTGCGCCCGGGACAGCAAGCACAGATACGCAGTATTTT. This gives the protein CSAPGTASTDTQYF.